This record concerns one T cell receptor beta chain sequence. What it recognizes is unknown. For the second PCR, which ran for about 7 to 11 cycles, a sample-barcoded 5' primer and a J-beta primer mix were used. In TCRdb, the 5' RACE reads were re-called with MiXCR into one record per CDR3 protein. The sample includes more than 1 million distinct CDR3 sequences, under 55% seen only once; the top ten take around 18%. This sample stems from a study of blood T cells in healthy people across ages. The study, taken as a whole, reports: Across the age range, TCR beta diversity per million T cells fell in a roughly linear way. From one million sequenced T cells, diversity estimates were lower bounds. The lack of PBMC sorting stopped any conclusive naive versus antigen-experienced comparison.

This receptor was obtained from a woman aged 55-70 years in good health. The sequenced sample consisted of blood.

DNA for the CDR3: TGTGCCAGCAGCCGCCCCGGAATAGGAACTAGCAGCACAGATACGCAGTATTTT. Protein sequence: CASSRPGIGTSSTDTQYF. The chain carries TRBV3-1 and TRBJ2-3; D perhaps matches TRBD2 (6 bases). The CDR3 contains 18 residues. The V and J ends lost 4 bases and 0 bases respectively, with 20 bases between them. Germline V lookup: CDR1 LGHDT, CDR2 YNNKEL (reference sequence).